This T cell receptor beta chain appears in the sequencing data of a study of molecular identifiers for immune sequencing clone quantification. Whole-study findings and limits: A shared barcode on identical TCR molecules could lead to underestimated sizes for highly expanded clones.

Listed TCR primers and previously described methods were used for bulk TCR libraries. TCRdb analysed the PCR reads with MiXCR anew, one entry per CDR3 protein. The sample consists of approximately 630,000 distinct CDR3 sequences, about 25% of them appearing once. CDR1 and CDR2 from the germline V gene are SQVTM and ANQGSEA. The CDR3 is made up of 14 amino acids, end residues included. A word on this clonotype: Its antigen is not known. A much larger clone differs from this one at a single base, so this may be a read error. The limits of the CDR3 on the DNA are not certain, so only TCRdb's listed CDR3 is given.

The rearrangement links TRBV29-1 to TRBJ2-7; TRBD1, the table's D call, lacks a check against the DNA. The TCR originated in a human donor in good health. Some libraries in this study had Jurkat cell RNA spiked in. Sequencing used naive CD8+ T cells from blood, with Jurkat cell RNA spiked in. This sample's subset: FACS-sorted CD8+CD4-CCR7+CD45RA+ naive T cells. CDR3 sequence reads: CSVVGRGSSYERYF.